The 7 T cell receptor beta chains below all came from one sample that was sequenced in a study of T cell responses to AZD1222 COVID-19 vaccine. Assay: immunoSEQ multiplex PCR; the TCRdb copy retains only in-frame clones and omits some. The table has roughly 100,000 clones, around 76% seen once. This specimen consisted of peripheral blood, obtained on day 0 of AZD1222 vaccination. These receptor sequences come from an adult in good health.

This chain joins TRBV27 and TRBJ2-7; the D gene is possibly TRBD1 (6 bases). Trimming took off 6 bases at V and 3 bases at J, with 15 bases between the two ends. The CDR3 totals 14 residues. Per germline, CDR1 MNHEY and CDR2 SMNVEV (reference sequence). The CDR3, as DNA: TGTGCCAGCAGCCTACAGGGTCAGGGCTACGAGCAGTACTTC. Amino acid sequence: CASSLQGQGYEQYF.

J is TRBJ2-7 and V is TRBV18, with no clear D. V was pared by 5 bases and J by 5 bases, with 22 bases between. The length of the CDR3 is 16 residues. Germline V gene lookup returns CDR1 KGHSH and CDR2 LQKENI. CDR3 protein: CASSSSPALRVDEQYF. CDR3 nucleotides: TGTGCCAGCTCATCATCGCCGGCCCTAAGGGTCGACGAGCAGTACTTC.

The genes are TRBV7-2 and TRBJ2-7; 8 nucleotides match TRBD2. The CDR3 contains 15 residues. CDR1 and CDR2 (germline): SGHTA, FQGNSA. V lost 1 base and J lost 3; bases outside the gene matches: 5. The CDR3 DNA reads as TGTGCCAGCAGCTTAGTCGGGGGGGCCCGCTACGAGCAGTACTTC. It codes for CASSLVGGARYEQYF.

The chain employs TRBV11-2 and TRBJ1-1; D call uncertain. Trimming stripped 3 bases from V and 11 bases from J, with 16 bases between. This CDR3 contains 13 residues. Germline CDR1 reads SGHAT; CDR2 reads FQNNGV. Here the CDR3 reads CASSFLAGSLAFF. The DNA for the CDR3 is TGTGCCAGCAGCTTTTTAGCTGGGAGTCTTGCTTTCTTT.

This sequence joins TRBV18 and TRBJ1-2; D is possibly TRBD1 (6 bases). V lost 5 bases and J 1 base, leaving 20 bases between the germline ends. Germline-derived CDR1 and CDR2 are KGHSH and LQKENI. This CDR3 is built from 17 residues. The CDR3 nucleotides read TGTGCCAGCTCATTCAAAACGATTACAGGGATTAACTATGGCTACACCTTC. This codes for CASSFKTITGINYGYTF.

V is TRBV19 and J is TRBJ1-2; TRBD1 agrees at 11 bases. Germline loops: CDR1 LNHDA, CDR2 SQIVND (reference sequence). After removal of 8 bases from V and 7 bases from J, the junction contained 12 bases not matched to a gene. This CDR3 has 15 amino acids. CDR3 amino acids: CASCRAMGQGGGYTF. The CDR3 coding sequence is TGTGCCAGTTGCCGAGCGATGGGACAGGGGGGTGGCTACACCTTC.

V is TRBV9 and J is TRBJ1-4; TRBD1 agrees at 7 bases. Per germline, CDR1 SGDLS and CDR2 YYNGEE. V shed 3 bases, J shed 3 bases, and the junction held 11 bases outside the gene matches. CDR3 length equals 17 residues. The CDR3 region has the DNA TGTGCCAGCAGCGCTTGGACAGGAGTGGTAGCTAATGAAAAACTGTTTTTT. Protein product: CASSAWTGVVANEKLFF.